This is a list of T cell receptor beta chains from one sample in a study of shared clonotypes between healthy human individuals. Repertoires were generated with immunoSEQ multiplex PCR, while TCRdb's copy carries only in-frame clones and drops some. The table includes millions of clones, 85% to 95% detected once. Sequenced: naive CD4+ T cells sorted from blood. Source of these receptors: a man aged 18 to 29 in good health. Both conserved end residues are part of each CDR3. Fields, in order: clone size, V gene, D gene, J gene, CDR3 protein, CDR3 DNA. D genes are given only for firm matches. Clone size is shown for a subset of rows, as once, few, many or a class of expanded clone.

-	TRBV27	-	TRBJ1-5	CASRFGVMSPQHF	TGTGCCAGTCGGTTCGGAGTAATGAGTCCCCAGCATTTT
-	TRBV10-3	-	TRBJ1-5	CAISVAGDQPQHF	TGTGCCATCAGTGTGGCAGGGGATCAGCCCCAGCATTTT
-	TRBV5-1	TRBD2	TRBJ2-3	CASSPIAGAADTQYF	TGCGCCAGCAGCCCCATAGCGGGAGCGGCAGATACGCAGTATTTT
-	TRBV7-2	-	TRBJ2-5	CASFRGGLETQYF	TGTGCCAGCTTTCGAGGGGGGCTTGAGACCCAGTACTTC
-	TRBV29-1	-	TRBJ2-5	CSVGGQETQYF	TGCAGCGTGGGAGGACAAGAGACCCAGTACTTC
-	TRBV6-5	-	TRBJ2-1	CASHREGLRGNEQFF	TGTGCCAGCCATCGTGAAGGACTCAGGGGAAATGAGCAGTTCTTC
-	TRBV18	TRBD2	TRBJ2-7	CASHSGGSYEQYF	TGTGCCAGCCATAGCGGGGGGTCATACGAGCAGTACTTC
once	TRBV5-1	-	TRBJ2-3	CASSISPDTQYF	TGCGCCAGCAGCATCAGTCCGGATACGCAGTATTTT
-	TRBV10-1	TRBD1	TRBJ2-1	CASSAGGAYFF	TGCGCCAGCAGTGCAGGGGGCGCGTATTTCTTC
-	TRBV2	TRBD2	TRBJ2-5	CASSLGLPFSRETQYF	TGTGCCAGCAGTTTGGGACTACCTTTTTCTAGGGAGACCCAGTACTTC
-	TRBV9	TRBD1	TRBJ1-4	CASSPGRGLEKLFF	TGTGCCAGCAGCCCTGGGAGGGGGCTTGAAAAACTGTTTTTT
-	TRBV2	-	TRBJ2-3	CASREPPGRGQYF	TGTGCCAGCAGGGAGCCCCCAGGGCGCGGGCAGTATTTT
-	TRBV19	-	TRBJ2-1	CASSTSGTSYNEQFF	TGTGCCAGTAGCACCTCAGGGACCTCCTACAATGAGCAGTTCTTC
-	TRBV5-6	-	TRBJ2-7	CASSLRQYDSYEQYF	TGTGCCAGCAGCTTGCGACAGTACGACTCCTACGAGCAGTACTTC
-	TRBV12-5	TRBD1	TRBJ1-5	CASGLAEGQVSNQPQHF	TGTGCTAGTGGTTTGGCCGAGGGACAGGTTAGCAATCAGCCCCAGCATTTT
-	TRBV2	-	TRBJ1-6	CASTKGQNSPLHF	TGTGCCAGCACCAAGGGACAAAATTCACCCCTCCACTTT
once	TRBV7-2	-	TRBJ2-5	CASSLWLQGSLETQYF	TGTGCCAGCAGCTTATGGTTACAGGGAAGTTTGGAGACCCAGTACTTC
-	TRBV30	-	TRBJ1-2	CAIDAETYTF	TGTGCTATTGACGCGGAGACCTACACCTTC
-	TRBV19	-	TRBJ1-1	CASSIDFRAQLGEAFF	TGTGCCAGTAGTATAGATTTCAGGGCTCAGCTGGGTGAAGCTTTCTTT
-	TRBV25-1	-	TRBJ2-3	CATHTDTQYF	TGTGCCACCCACACAGATACGCAGTATTTT
-	TRBV7-7	-	TRBJ2-5	CASSLRGYQETQYF	TGTGCTAGCAGCTTAAGGGGGTACCAAGAGACCCAGTACTTC
-	TRBV10-3	-	TRBJ2-1	CAIRADRDSYNEQFF	TGTGCCATCAGGGCGGACAGAGACTCCTACAATGAGCAGTTCTTC
-	TRBV7-9	-	TRBJ2-2	CASSLGIEANTGELFF	TGTGCCAGCAGCTTAGGTATAGAAGCGAACACCGGGGAGCTGTTTTTT
-	TRBV20-1	TRBD1	TRBJ1-2	CGYRGDGYTF	TGCGGCTACAGGGGGGATGGCTACACCTTC
-	TRBV25-1	-	TRBJ1-4	CASRRDRQGAKLFF	TGTGCCAGCAGGAGGGACCGCCAAGGGGCAAAACTGTTTTTT
-	TRBV7-9	-	TRBJ1-2	CASSLDPGTYGYTF	TGTGCCAGCAGCTTAGACCCAGGGACCTATGGCTACACCTTC
once	TRBV6-5	-	TRBJ1-6	CASSSGRDNSPLHF	TGTGCCAGCAGTTCGGGGCGGGATAATTCACCCCTCCACTTT
once	TRBV7-9	-	TRBJ2-7	CASSWGASYEQYF	TGTGCCAGCAGCTGGGGGGCTTCCTACGAGCAGTACTTC
-	TRBV9	-	TRBJ1-1	CASSVMEWGTEAFF	TGTGCCAGCAGCGTAATGGAATGGGGCACTGAAGCTTTCTTT
-	TRBV7-9	-	TRBJ1-2	CASSFPIVPQAGYTF	TGTGCCAGCAGCTTCCCTATAGTACCCCAGGCAGGCTACACCTTC
-	TRBV7-9	TRBD1	TRBJ1-2	CASSPTGAPYGYTF	TGTGCCAGCAGCCCGACAGGGGCCCCCTATGGCTACACCTTC
-	TRBV6-6	TRBD1	TRBJ2-7	CASNLPGQREYF	TGTGCCAGCAATCTTCCGGGACAGCGCGAGTACTTC
-	TRBV5-1	TRBD2	TRBJ2-1	CASSSSGRISYNEQFF	TGCGCCAGCAGCAGTAGCGGGAGGATATCCTACAATGAGCAGTTCTTC
-	TRBV29-1	TRBD1	TRBJ1-1	CSVTGVGVNTEAFF	TGCAGCGTGACAGGGGTGGGGGTAAACACTGAAGCTTTCTTT
-	TRBV7-6	-	TRBJ2-2	CASSLAARHGTGELFF	TGTGCCAGCAGCTTAGCCGCCAGACACGGCACCGGGGAGCTGTTTTTT
-	TRBV6-1	-	TRBJ1-6	CASSYIDNSPLHF	TGTGCCAGCAGCTACATTGATAATTCACCCCTCCACTTT
-	TRBV19	-	TRBJ1-2	CASRATGSRGGYTF	TGTGCCAGTAGGGCAACAGGCTCCCGCGGTGGCTACACCTTC
-	TRBV6-5	TRBD1	TRBJ2-1	CASRGQGLGEQFF	TGTGCCAGCAGGGGACAGGGTTTGGGTGAGCAGTTCTTC
-	TRBV6-1	-	TRBJ2-2	CASGIGRWGTGELFF	TGTGCCAGTGGAATTGGACGGTGGGGAACCGGGGAGCTGTTTTTT
-	TRBV2	-	TRBJ2-5	CASSVVRETQYF	TGTGCCAGCAGTGTAGTGAGAGAGACCCAGTACTTC